This T cell receptor beta chain comes out of a study of blood T cell repertoires in COVID-19. On the study more broadly: Material from acute and convalescent COVID-19 was sourced from the United States, Italy and Spain.

The CDR3 loop spans 15 amino acids. Germline V CDR1 and CDR2: LNHDA, SQIVND (reference sequence). The ends were cut back, 0 bases at V and 7 bases at J, with 13 bases in the middle. In the study's own analysis: Amplification with reference gene primers provided the estimates of nucleated cell counts. Generated by immunoSEQ multiplex PCR, the TCRdb table keeps only in-frame clones and is missing some. Clone size and V and J calls were adopted from that table, with D and trimming inferred from the DNA. This table holds approximately 210,000 clones, roughly four fifths found once. This receptor was obtained from a woman aged 35 to 49 with acute or convalescent COVID-19. The sequenced material came from peripheral blood. The genes are TRBV19 and TRBJ1-5; a possible D gene is TRBD1 (6 bases). CDR3 region: CASSIDPTGWQPQHF. The CDR3 nucleotides read TGTGCCAGTAGTATAGATCCCACAGGGTGGCAGCCCCAGCATTTT.